A selection of T cell receptor beta chains follows, all from one sample in a study of T cells in localized non-small cell lung cancer. Clones were sequenced by immunoSEQ multiplex PCR, and TCRdb holds only the in-frame ones, with some missing. The table has around 20,000 clones, around 86% seen once. The input for sequencing was peripheral blood, taken before any cancer treatment. The receptor set was obtained from a female donor older than 55 with stage I lung adenocarcinoma. The CDR3 runs from the conserved cysteine through the conserved F or W. The D gene is left open where the match is weak. The size field is filled for only some rows; it gives once, few, many or a size class.

clone_size: NA; j_call: TRBJ1-2; d_call: TRBD1; v_call: TRBV5-1; cdr3_nt: TGCGCCAGCAGCACAGGGGGCTCTGGCTACACCTTC; cdr3_aa: CASSTGGSGYTF
clone_size: NA; j_call: TRBJ1-2; d_call: NA; v_call: TRBV7-9; cdr3_nt: TGTGCCAGCAGTAGGTCGGAGGAAGGCTACACCTTC; cdr3_aa: CASSRSEEGYTF
clone_size: NA; j_call: TRBJ2-1; d_call: NA; v_call: TRBV19; cdr3_nt: TGTGCCAGTACCCCGGGGGGGACAGTTTACTACAATGAGCAGTTCTTC; cdr3_aa: CASTPGGTVYYNEQFF
clone_size: NA; j_call: TRBJ2-1; d_call: NA; v_call: TRBV7-9; cdr3_nt: TGTGCCAGCAGCTACTGGATAGACAATGAGCAGTTCTTC; cdr3_aa: CASSYWIDNEQFF
clone_size: NA; j_call: TRBJ2-3; d_call: NA; v_call: TRBV5-1; cdr3_nt: TGCGCCAGCAGCCCGGGACATCGGGCAGATACGCAGTATTTT; cdr3_aa: CASSPGHRADTQYF
clone_size: NA; j_call: TRBJ2-3; d_call: NA; v_call: TRBV7-2; cdr3_nt: TGTGCCAGCAGCCCCACCACAGATACGCAGTATTTT; cdr3_aa: CASSPTTDTQYF
clone_size: large; j_call: TRBJ2-2; d_call: NA; v_call: TRBV2; cdr3_nt: TGTGCCAGCAGTGATTGGGAAGAGAACACCGGGGAGCTGTTTTTT; cdr3_aa: CASSDWEENTGELFF
clone_size: NA; j_call: TRBJ1-1; d_call: TRBD1; v_call: TRBV7-9; cdr3_nt: TGTGCCAGCAGCCCGGACAGGTACTCTGAAGCTTTCTTT; cdr3_aa: CASSPDRYSEAFF
clone_size: NA; j_call: TRBJ2-1; d_call: NA; v_call: TRBV5-1; cdr3_nt: TGCGCCAGCAGCCCTAGTAGCTCCTACAATGAGCAGTTCTTC; cdr3_aa: CASSPSSSYNEQFF
clone_size: NA; j_call: TRBJ2-7; d_call: TRBD2; v_call: TRBV5-1; cdr3_nt: TGCGCCAGCAGCAGGACTAGCGGGGGCTCCTACGAGCAGTACTTC; cdr3_aa: CASSRTSGGSYEQYF
clone_size: NA; j_call: TRBJ1-6; d_call: NA; v_call: TRBV30; cdr3_nt: TGTGCCTGGAGTGTAACAGGCCGTTCACCCCTCCACTTT; cdr3_aa: CAWSVTGRSPLHF
clone_size: NA; j_call: TRBJ1-5; d_call: NA; v_call: TRBV18; cdr3_nt: TGTGCCAGCTCCCCTCCCAATCAGCCCCAGCATTTT; cdr3_aa: CASSPPNQPQHF
clone_size: NA; j_call: TRBJ1-6; d_call: NA; v_call: TRBV15; cdr3_nt: TGTGCCACGAGCGGAACAGGTACCCTCCACTTT; cdr3_aa: CATSGTGTLHF
clone_size: NA; j_call: TRBJ2-3; d_call: TRBD2; v_call: TRBV28; cdr3_nt: TGTGCCAGCAGCCTCACACCAGCGGGGGGACTGGATACGCAGTATTTT; cdr3_aa: CASSLTPAGGLDTQYF
clone_size: NA; j_call: TRBJ1-1; d_call: TRBD1; v_call: TRBV6-5; cdr3_nt: TGTGCCAGCAGAAGACAGGGTATGGGGAACACTGAAGCTTTCTTT; cdr3_aa: CASRRQGMGNTEAFF
clone_size: NA; j_call: TRBJ2-1; d_call: NA; v_call: TRBV5-1; cdr3_nt: TGCGCCAGCAGCTTCGCGGGGGCTAATGAGAAGTTCTTC; cdr3_aa: CASSFAGANEKFF
clone_size: NA; j_call: TRBJ2-1; d_call: TRBD2; v_call: TRBV5-1; cdr3_nt: TGCGCCAGCAGCTTGGCTAGCGGGGGGGATGATGAGCAGTTCTTC; cdr3_aa: CASSLASGGDDEQFF
clone_size: NA; j_call: TRBJ2-4; d_call: NA; v_call: TRBV19; cdr3_nt: TGTGCCAGTAGTACCCTCGGGACCGGCCCGAACATTCAGTACTTC; cdr3_aa: CASSTLGTGPNIQYF
clone_size: NA; j_call: TRBJ2-7; d_call: NA; v_call: TRBV25-1; cdr3_nt: TGTGCCAGCAGTGAACATGGCAGGGCCTCCTACGAGCAGTACTTC; cdr3_aa: CASSEHGRASYEQYF